These T cell receptor beta chains were read from a single sample in a study of blood T cell repertoires in COVID-19. Sequencing used immunoSEQ multiplex PCR; TCRdb keeps in-frame clones, though not all of them. The sample records 280,000 or so clones, about 91% being singletons. Sequenced material: peripheral blood. These receptors originate from a woman in her fifties or sixties with acute or convalescent COVID-19. CDR3s include the opening cysteine and the closing phenylalanine or tryptophan. D genes are given only for firm matches. Size values are once, few and many counts, or a class for expanded clones, and some rows have none.

>NA|TRBD2|TRBV9|TRBJ2-5
TGTGCCAGCAGCGTCCGAGGACTAGCGGGTCCCCAAGAGACCCAGTACTTC
CASSVRGLAGPQETQYF
>NA|NA|TRBV19|TRBJ2-2
TGTGCCACTCGAGGGGCAGGGGCGGTCGGGGAGCTGTTTTTT
CATRGAGAVGELFF
>few|TRBD1|TRBV3-1/TRBV3-2|TRBJ1-6
TGTGCCAGCAGCCACACTGACAGGGTAGATTCACCCCTCCACTTT
CASSHTDRVDSPLHF
>NA|NA|TRBV19|TRBJ1-3
TGTGCCAGTAGTATCTTGGACACGAGCTCTGGAAACACCATATATTTT
CASSILDTSSGNTIYF
>NA|NA|TRBV4-2|TRBJ1-2
TGTGCCAGCAGCCTTGGAAGGGGTAATGGCTACACCTTC
CASSLGRGNGYTF
>NA|NA|TRBV5-6|TRBJ2-7
TGTGCCAGCAGCTATTCATCCTACGAGCAGTACTTC
CASSYSSYEQYF
>NA|TRBD2|TRBV7-8|TRBJ2-2
TGTGCCAGCAGCCCTCGGACTAGCGGGAGCTTCACCGGGGAGCTGTTTTTT
CASSPRTSGSFTGELFF
>NA|NA|TRBV2|TRBJ2-3
TGTGCCAGCAGTGCCACTCCCAGCACAGATACGCAGTATTTT
CASSATPSTDTQYF
>NA|NA|TRBV29-1|TRBJ1-2
TGCAGCGTTGAGTCCACAGGGACCCCCTGGAGTGGCTACACCTTC
CSVESTGTPWSGYTF
>NA|TRBD2|TRBV11-2|TRBJ2-3
TGTGCCAGCAGCCCAGGACTAGCGGGAATCGCAGATACGCAGTATTTT
CASSPGLAGIADTQYF
>NA|TRBD1|TRBV3-1/TRBV3-2|TRBJ1-2
TGTGCCAGCAGCCCCGAGACAGGGCCCTATGGCTACACCTTC
CASSPETGPYGYTF
>once|NA|TRBV7-2|TRBJ2-1
TGTGCCAGCAGCTTAAGGGGCGGGGATAATGAGCAGTTCTTC
CASSLRGGDNEQFF
>NA|TRBD1|TRBV9|TRBJ1-6
TGTGCCAGCAGCGTATCATGGGACAGGGGTAGCTCCTATAATTCACCCCTCCACTTT
CASSVSWDRGSSYNSPLHF
>NA|NA|TRBV19|TRBJ1-6
TGTGCCAGTAGTACAGGGATGGGACTTAATTCACCCCTCCACTTT
CASSTGMGLNSPLHF
>NA|NA|TRBV25-1|TRBJ1-4
TGTGCCAGCAGTGAGGTGGGGGGGGCAGGTGAAAAACTGTTTTTT
CASSEVGGAGEKLFF
>NA|TRBD1|TRBV6-6|TRBJ2-7
TGTGCCAGCAGTTACTCCGGGACAGGGGAATACGAGCAGTACTTC
CASSYSGTGEYEQYF
>NA|TRBD1|TRBV7-9|TRBJ1-2
TGTGCCAGCAGCCTCGCCGGGACAGGGGGAAGTGGCTACACCTTC
CASSLAGTGGSGYTF
>NA|NA|TRBV2|TRBJ1-5
TGTGCCAGCAGTGGGTGGAGTTATAGCAATCAGCCCCAGCATTTT
CASSGWSYSNQPQHF
>NA|NA|TRBV5-5|TRBJ1-2
TGTGCCAGCTCCCAGGGGTACTATGGCTACACCTTC
CASSQGYYGYTF
>NA|NA|TRBV5-1|TRBJ2-5
TGCGCCAGCAGCAATAGCGAACAAGAGACCCAGTACTTC
CASSNSEQETQYF
>NA|TRBD1|TRBV4-1|TRBJ1-6
TGCGCCAGCAGCCAAGGGGCAGGGGGCAACTCCTATAATTCACCCCTCCACTTT
CASSQGAGGNSYNSPLHF
>NA|NA|TRBV9|TRBJ1-2
TGTGCCAGCAGCGGAGCCACGGGTCGCCTTCTTTATGGCTACACCTTC
CASSGATGRLLYGYTF
>once|NA|TRBV2|TRBJ1-2
TGTGCCAGCAGGGCTACAGGGAACTATGGCTACACCTTC
CASRATGNYGYTF